This entry features one T cell receptor (beta chain) sequence. These data originate in a study of radiotherapy plus CTLA-4 blockade in lung cancer. Germline CDR1 reads GTSNPN; CDR2 reads SVGIG (reference sequence). V gave up 1 base and J gave up 5 bases, with 5 bases separating them. The CDR3 runs 11 residues. The data were produced by immunoSEQ multiplex PCR, yet TCRdb's version contains in-frame clones alone and is incomplete. The sample lists tens of thousands of clones, 70% to 90% occurring once. The material sequenced was peripheral blood, taken from a patient treated with radiotherapy plus ipilimumab. This rearrangement joins TRBV30 to TRBJ1-1, with no clear D. The clonotype originates from a human donor with non-small cell lung cancer who had a partial response to radiotherapy plus ipilimumab. The chain's CDR3 is CAWSGRTEAFF. DNA for the CDR3: TGTGCCTGGAGTGGGCGGACTGAAGCTTTCTTT.